This passage covers 2 T cell receptor beta chains from one sample sequenced in a study of cytomegalovirus exposure and HLA in healthy donors. The PCR employed 60 Vbeta primers together with 13 Jbeta primers. Sequencing was performed with immunoSEQ multiplex PCR; in TCRdb, only in-frame clones are kept and a portion is missing. The table includes under 95,000 clones, around 8% detected once. The sequenced material came from PBMCs. These TCRs come from a man between 45 and 60 years old in good health and CMV-seronegative.

The rearrangement links TRBV5-4 to TRBJ2-3; 11 nucleotides align to TRBD2. Germline-derived CDR1 and CDR2 are SGHNT and YYREEE (reference sequence). V lost 4 bases, J lost 4 bases, and 14 bases stayed unmatched. CDR3 size: 18 residues. This CDR3 is CASSDTEGLAAKADTQYF. The CDR3 DNA follows: TGTGCCAGCAGCGATACTGAGGGACTAGCGGCAAAGGCAGATACGCAGTATTTT.

This clone was seen a few times. The chain has TRBV5-4 and TRBJ2-3, with 14 bases aligning to TRBD2. The CDR3 runs to 18 residues. Looked up from germline, CDR1 is SGHNT and CDR2 is YYREEE (reference sequence). V shed 4 bases, J shed 5 bases, and the junction held 12 bases outside the gene matches. The CDR3 is CASSLGLAGGQFGDTQYF. For the CDR3, the DNA is TGTGCCAGCAGCCTAGGACTAGCGGGGGGCCAATTTGGAGATACGCAGTATTTT.